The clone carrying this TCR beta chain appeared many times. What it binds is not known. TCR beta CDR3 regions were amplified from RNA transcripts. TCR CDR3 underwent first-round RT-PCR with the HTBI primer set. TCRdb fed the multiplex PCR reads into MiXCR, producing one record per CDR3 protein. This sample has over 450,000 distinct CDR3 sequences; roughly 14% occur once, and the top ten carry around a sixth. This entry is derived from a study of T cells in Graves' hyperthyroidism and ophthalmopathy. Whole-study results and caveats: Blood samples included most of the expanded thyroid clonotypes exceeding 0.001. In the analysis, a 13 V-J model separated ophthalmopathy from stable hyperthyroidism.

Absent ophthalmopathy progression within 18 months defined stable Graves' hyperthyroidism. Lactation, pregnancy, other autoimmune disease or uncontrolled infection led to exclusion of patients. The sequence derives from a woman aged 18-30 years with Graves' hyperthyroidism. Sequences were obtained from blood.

CDR3 nucleotides: TGTGCCAGTAGTAGGACAGGGTACAATGAGCAGTTCTTC. It specifies CASSRTGYNEQFF. This chain links TRBV19 with TRBJ2-1, with TRBD1 matching over 8 bases. The germline V gene has CDR1 LNHDA and CDR2 SQIVND (reference sequence). The trim removed 4 bases at V and 4 bases at J, leaving 0 bases unmatched. This CDR3 has 13 amino acids.